The rows below give T cell receptor beta chains drawn from one sample of a study of T cell responses to AZD1222 COVID-19 vaccine. Only in-frame clones appear in the TCRdb table, and some are missing; sequencing was by immunoSEQ multiplex PCR. The data contain roughly 130,000 clones, roughly 90% of them singletons. The sample was peripheral blood, taken on day 0 of AZD1222 vaccination. Receptors were obtained from an adult in good health. CDR3s include the opening cysteine and the closing phenylalanine or tryptophan. A D gene is named only where the DNA matches it firmly. Clone size is stated in some rows and not others, as once, few, many or a class when expanded.

clone size,V gene,J gene,D gene,CDR3 protein,CDR3 DNA
-,TRBV19,TRBJ2-7,-,CASSIDGQFYEQYF,TGTGCCAGTAGTATAGATGGACAGTTCTACGAGCAGTACTTC
once,TRBV15,TRBJ2-7,-,CATSRDAPDEQYF,TGTGCCACCAGCAGAGATGCTCCGGACGAGCAGTACTTC
-,TRBV11-1,TRBJ2-7,-,CASSGVGPEQYF,TGTGCCAGCAGCGGGGTGGGTCCGGAACAGTACTTC
-,TRBV3-1/TRBV3-2,TRBJ1-1,TRBD1,CASSRGQAITEAFF,TGTGCCAGCAGCCGTGGACAGGCGATCACTGAAGCTTTCTTT
-,TRBV28,TRBJ2-1,-,CASSLTNNEQFF,TGTGCCAGCAGTCTTACTAACAATGAGCAGTTCTTC
-,TRBV30,TRBJ1-3,-,CAWTLRTSGNTIYF,TGTGCCTGGACTTTGAGAACCTCTGGAAACACCATATATTTT
-,TRBV6-5,TRBJ1-5,-,CASSPARRNQPQHF,TGTGCCAGCAGTCCGGCCCGGCGCAATCAGCCCCAGCATTTT
-,TRBV30,TRBJ1-3,-,CAWSRSRTGNTIYF,TGTGCCTGGAGTAGGTCAAGGACTGGAAACACCATATATTTT
-,TRBV7-9,TRBJ1-1,-,CASSPYRYSLNTEAFF,TGTGCCAGCAGCCCGTACCGGTACAGTCTGAACACTGAAGCTTTCTTT
-,TRBV5-1,TRBJ2-5,-,CASSLDWGETQYF,TGCGCCAGCAGCTTGGACTGGGGAGAGACCCAGTACTTC
-,TRBV3-1/TRBV3-2,TRBJ2-1,TRBD2,CASYREDNNEQFF,TGTGCCAGCTACCGGGAGGACAACAATGAGCAGTTCTTC
-,TRBV18,TRBJ1-5,-,CASSPSPNQPQHF,TGTGCCAGCTCACCATCCCCGAATCAGCCCCAGCATTTT
-,TRBV7-2,TRBJ1-2,-,CASSSKGRETGYTF,TGTGCCAGCAGCTCAAAGGGCAGGGAAACTGGCTACACCTTC
few,TRBV27,TRBJ2-7,TRBD1,CASSKTGGETYEQYF,TGTGCCAGCAGTAAGACAGGGGGCGAAACCTACGAGCAGTACTTC
-,TRBV5-5,TRBJ1-1,-,CASSLGVTEAFF,TGTGCCAGCAGCTTGGGCGTCACTGAAGCTTTCTTT
-,TRBV28,TRBJ2-6,-,CATHDTRANVLTF,TGTGCCACCCACGACACTCGGGCCAACGTCCTGACTTTC
-,TRBV18,TRBJ1-1,TRBD1,CASSPGQGYEAFF,TGTGCCAGCTCACCTGGACAGGGGTATGAAGCTTTCTTT
-,TRBV6-2/TRBV6-3,TRBJ2-7,TRBD2,CASSYLAGGYEQYF,TGTGCCAGCAGTTACCTAGCGGGAGGCTACGAGCAGTACTTC
-,TRBV15,TRBJ2-7,-,CATSRTGSEQYF,TGTGCCACCAGCAGAACTGGGAGCGAGCAGTACTTC
-,TRBV5-4,TRBJ2-7,TRBD2,CASRTSGTLEQYF,TGTGCCAGCAGGACTAGCGGGACACTCGAGCAGTACTTC
once,TRBV6-5,TRBJ1-2,-,CASSTSRVDNYGYTF,TGTGCCAGCAGTACCTCTCGGGTAGACAACTATGGCTACACCTTC
-,TRBV7-2,TRBJ1-2,TRBD1,CASTLRTGGNFHTF,TGTGCCAGCACTCTCCGGACAGGGGGCAATTTCCACACCTTC
-,TRBV19,TRBJ1-5,-,CASSMPISTAWGANSNQPQHF,TGTGCCAGTAGTATGCCGATTTCCACCGCGTGGGGGGCGAATAGCAATCAGCCCCAGCATTTT
-,TRBV19,TRBJ2-1,-,CASSMVRGNEQFF,TGTGCCAGTAGTATGGTCCGGGGCAATGAGCAGTTCTTC
-,TRBV2,TRBJ2-3,TRBD2,CASRPEPGLAGDTQYF,TGTGCCAGCAGGCCAGAACCGGGACTAGCGGGAGATACGCAGTATTTT
-,TRBV7-2,TRBJ1-1,-,CASSPGFMNTEAFF,TGTGCCAGCAGCCCAGGATTCATGAACACTGAAGCTTTCTTT
-,TRBV5-1,TRBJ2-3,TRBD2,CASSLLLLAASTDTQYF,TGCGCCAGCAGCCTCCTACTCCTAGCGGCTAGCACAGATACGCAGTATTTT
-,TRBV7-2,TRBJ1-2,-,CASSSAPVDRESNTF,TGTGCCAGCAGCTCGGCCCCAGTAGATCGAGAGTCGAACACCTTC
once,TRBV5-5,TRBJ2-7,-,CASSQGYEQYF,TGTGCCAGCAGTCAGGGCTACGAGCAGTACTTC
-,TRBV7-2,TRBJ2-1,-,CASSIQPAGYNEQFF,TGTGCCAGCAGCATCCAACCGGCGGGCTACAATGAGCAGTTCTTC
-,TRBV4-3,TRBJ2-3,-,CASSQDLEQDGTDTQYF,TGCGCCAGCAGCCAAGATTTAGAACAGGATGGCACAGATACGCAGTATTTT
-,TRBV19,TRBJ1-5,-,CASSIYEGQPQHF,TGTGCCAGTAGTATTTATGAGGGGCAGCCCCAGCATTTT
-,TRBV27,TRBJ1-1,-,CASSGLLASEAFF,TGTGCCAGCTCGGGGTTGCTTGCCTCTGAAGCTTTCTTT
-,TRBV28,TRBJ1-1,-,CASITGAITEAFF,TGTGCCAGCATAACGGGGGCGATCACTGAAGCTTTCTTT
once,TRBV6-2/TRBV6-3,TRBJ2-4,-,CASSRGLAKNIQYF,TGTGCCAGCAGTCGGGGACTAGCCAAAAACATTCAGTACTTC
-,TRBV2,TRBJ1-3,TRBD1,CASSEITGVSGNTIYF,TGTGCCAGCAGTGAAATCACAGGGGTCTCTGGAAACACCATATATTTT
-,TRBV10-1,TRBJ2-1,-,CASSEGTAYNEQFF,TGCGCCAGCAGTGAGGGAACAGCCTACAATGAGCAGTTCTTC
-,TRBV30,TRBJ2-1,-,CAWTGPSPIEQFF,TGTGCCTGGACGGGACCCTCTCCGATTGAGCAGTTCTTC
-,TRBV18,TRBJ2-5,-,CASSPPSWLREEETQYF,TGTGCCAGCTCACCACCGTCTTGGCTCAGGGAAGAAGAGACCCAGTACTTC
-,TRBV20-1,TRBJ1-2,-,CSATTFGGYTF,TGCAGTGCTACCACCTTTGGGGGCTACACCTTC
-,TRBV7-2,TRBJ1-4,-,CASSLQPWNEKLFF,TGTGCCAGCAGCTTACAGCCCTGGAATGAAAAACTGTTTTTT
-,TRBV19,TRBJ2-7,-,CASSMLRRSHEQYF,TGTGCCAGTAGTATGCTACGGAGGTCCCACGAGCAGTACTTC
-,TRBV6-5,TRBJ1-2,TRBD1,CASSYSTGDYGYTF,TGTGCCAGCAGTTACTCGACAGGGGACTATGGCTACACCTTC
-,TRBV19,TRBJ1-4,TRBD1,CASSMRDSGSEKLFF,TGTGCCAGTAGTATGAGGGACAGCGGAAGTGAAAAACTGTTTTTT
-,TRBV15,TRBJ2-1,-,CATSFSQTRQIRGNEQFF,TGTGCCACCAGCTTTTCCCAGACTAGGCAGATTCGCGGTAATGAGCAGTTCTTC
-,TRBV5-1,TRBJ2-7,-,CASSMGTGYEQYF,TGCGCCAGCAGCATGGGGACTGGCTACGAGCAGTACTTC
-,TRBV28,TRBJ1-1,-,CASRGTENTEAFF,TGTGCCAGCAGGGGGACGGAGAACACTGAAGCTTTCTTT
once,TRBV10-3,TRBJ2-7,TRBD2,CAISGLAGGSYEQYF,TGTGCCATCAGTGGGCTAGCGGGAGGCTCCTACGAGCAGTACTTC
-,TRBV6-5,TRBJ1-3,-,CASSQGFSGNTIYF,TGTGCCAGCAGCCAGGGGTTCTCTGGAAACACCATATATTTT
-,TRBV7-6,TRBJ2-3,TRBD2,CASSNPLGGRGLDTQYF,TGTGCCAGCAGCAATCCTCTGGGCGGGAGAGGTTTAGATACGCAGTATTTT
-,TRBV5-5,TRBJ2-3,TRBD2,CASSFGLAGFGVDTQYF,TGTGCCAGCAGCTTTGGACTAGCGGGATTTGGGGTGGATACGCAGTATTTT
-,TRBV19,TRBJ2-7,TRBD2,CASSRTSGSFDEQYF,TGTGCCAGTAGTAGGACTAGCGGGAGTTTCGACGAGCAGTACTTC
-,TRBV28,TRBJ1-5,-,CASSLPGVSNQPQHF,TGTGCCAGCAGTTTACCCGGGGTTAGCAATCAGCCCCAGCATTTT